This T cell receptor (beta chain) appears in the sequencing data of a study of cytomegalovirus exposure and HLA in healthy donors. Researchers ran the PCR with 60 Vbeta and 13 Jbeta primers. Measured with immunoSEQ multiplex PCR; TCRdb has only the in-frame clones, and not every one. The data show around 150,000 clones, around 79% seen once. Trimming removed 1 base at V and 2 bases at J, with 8 bases between. The CDR3 covers 15 residues. From germline, CDR1 is MGHRA and CDR2 YSYEKL. This receptor was taken from a human donor in good health. What was sequenced was PBMCs. The chain is built from TRBV4-1 and TRBJ2-2; D unresolved. The CDR3 region is CASSQVGVNTGELFF. The DNA of the CDR3 is TGCGCCAGCAGCCAAGTAGGAGTAAACACCGGGGAGCTGTTTTTT.